The 17 T cell receptor beta chains listed next were all sequenced from one sample in a study of T cells in Graves' hyperthyroidism and ophthalmopathy. Regions amplified from RNA transcripts were the TCR beta CDR3 regions. RT-PCR in the first round (using the HTBI primer set) targeted the TCR CDR3. TCRdb reprocessed the multiplex PCR reads with MiXCR, giving one entry per CDR3 protein. Of fewer than 700,000 distinct CDR3 sequences detected, around 15% appear once; the ten largest clones hold less than 4.5%. The sample taken for sequencing was blood. The origin of the receptors is a woman in her twenties or thirties with Graves' hyperthyroidism.

This chain links TRBV25-1 with TRBJ1-4; 9 positions match TRBD1. There are 16 residues in the CDR3. Losses at the gene ends were 4 bases for V and 8 bases for J; bases not matched to a gene: 11. Per the germline V gene, CDR1 is MGHDK and CDR2 is SYGVNS. The CDR3 loop reads CASSALRDREREKLFF. The DNA for the CDR3 is TGTGCCAGCAGTGCCCTCCGGGACAGGGAGAGGGAAAAACTGTTTTTT.

This clonotype was counted at least ten times. The genes are TRBV29-1 and TRBJ1-2; D is unresolved. CDR1 is SQVTM, CDR2 ANQGSEA, per germline. CDR3 length: 11 residues. Deletions cut 5 bases from V and 3 bases from J, with 7 bases between. CDR3 in amino acids: CSVPTDYGYTF. Written as DNA, the CDR3 is TGCAGCGTTCCAACTGACTATGGCTACACCTTC.

The chain uses TRBV30 and TRBJ2-3; D unresolved. Germline V gene lookup returns CDR1 GTSNPN and CDR2 SVGIG (reference sequence). The CDR3 has 14 residues. The DNA for the CDR3 is TGTACCGAGAGCGCAGGCGACGGCACAGATACGCAGTATTTT. Translating it yields CTESAGDGTDTQYF.

This clonotype was seen at least ten times. This rearrangement joins TRBV10-3 to TRBJ2-7; tentatively, D is TRBD1 or TRBD2 (5 bases each). This CDR3 spans 19 amino acids. The V gene lost 3 bases and the J gene lost 0 bases, with 24 bases spanning the gap. The germline V gene has CDR1 ENHRY and CDR2 SYGVKD. The chain's CDR3 is CAISDPLKNGASISYEQYF. DNA for the CDR3: TGTGCCATCAGTGATCCCCTCAAGAACGGGGCTAGTATCTCCTACGAGCAGTACTTC.

This clonotype was observed many times. The chain's CDR3 is CASSPTLGSPDGYTF. CDR3 nucleotide sequence: TGCGCCAGCAGCCCGACCCTTGGGAGTCCTGATGGCTACACCTTC. The V and J genes are TRBV5-1 and TRBJ1-2; D is ambiguous. Germline V gene sequence: CDR1 SGHRS, CDR2 YFSETQ. The CDR3 extends over 15 amino acids. Trimming pared 4 bases from V and 6 bases from J, leaving 19 bases between.

This clonotype was picked up a small number of times. The chain links TRBV20-1 to TRBJ2-7; 7 bases agree with TRBD1. The CDR3 length is 15 residues. In germline, CDR1 is DFQATT, CDR2 SNEGSKA (reference sequence). The trim removed 1 base at V and 4 bases at J, leaving 10 bases unmatched. CDR3 sequence reads: CSARAPTGAVYEQYF. In DNA, the CDR3 is TGCAGTGCTAGAGCCCCCACAGGGGCGGTTTACGAGCAGTACTTC.

This clonotype was observed many times. This chain joins TRBV28 and TRBJ2-3; 11 bases agree with TRBD2. The CDR3 has 17 residues. Germline V lookup: CDR1 MDHEN, CDR2 SYDVKM. The junction had 10 bases not matched to a gene; V was cut back by 5 bases and J by 3 bases. Here the CDR3 reads CASSRRTSGLYTDTQYF. Here the CDR3 DNA reads TGTGCCAGCAGTCGACGGACTAGCGGGTTGTATACAGATACGCAGTATTTT.

The sample holds many counts of this clonotype. The rearrangement links TRBV6-1 to TRBJ2-1, with TRBD2 matching over 8 bases. The trim removed 1 base at V and 3 bases at J, leaving 2 bases unmatched. The germline V gene encodes CDR1 MNHNS and CDR2 SASEGT. The CDR3 covers 15 residues. CDR3 nucleotide sequence: TGTGCCAGCAGTGAAGGGACTAGCAACTACAATGAGCAGTTCTTC. Translated, it gives CASSEGTSNYNEQFF.

This clonotype was counted at least ten times. The CDR3 sequence: CSARAGLGVQETQYF. CDR3 in DNA: TGCAGTGCTAGAGCGGGCCTTGGGGTACAAGAGACCCAGTACTTC. This sequence joins TRBV20-1 and TRBJ2-5; no reliable D call. The germline CDR1 and CDR2 sequences are DFQATT and SNEGSKA (reference sequence). V was shortened by 1 base and J by 2 bases, with 14 bases between the two germline ends. The CDR3 runs to 15 residues.

The genes are TRBV25-1 and TRBJ2-3; D ambiguous. V was clipped by 0 bases and J by 2 bases, with 6 bases between them. Germline V gene data show CDR1 as MGHDK and CDR2 as SYGVNS. CDR3 length equals 14 residues. The DNA of the CDR3 is TGTGCCAGCAGTGAATACAGTCTCACAGATACGCAGTATTTT. This translates into CASSEYSLTDTQYF.

This clonotype showed up just a few times. The chain links TRBV30 to TRBJ2-1, with a weak D call TRBD2 (6 bases). The CDR3 is 19 residues long. Germline V gene lookup returns CDR1 GTSNPN and CDR2 SVGIG (reference sequence). Between the trimmed V and J ends, which lost 5 bases and 4 bases, there was a span of 30 bases. DNA of the CDR3: TGTGCCTGGGAGGGAATACGCGGGGACCCGCAAAGAACATACAATGAGCAGTTCTTC. Encoded protein: CAWEGIRGDPQRTYNEQFF.

This clonotype was seen ten or more times. The chain joins TRBV6-2 or TRBV6-3 to TRBJ1-2; TRBD1 matches 7 bases. J lost 8 bases, V lost 8 bases, and 11 bases had no gene match. Germline CDR1 is MNHEY and CDR2 is SVGEGT. CDR3 length: 13 amino acids. The CDR3 DNA is TGTGCCAGCGGCTCGACAGGGCGAGGAGGCTACACCTTC. Its translation is CASGSTGRGGYTF.

This clonotype has only one observation. A much larger clonotype is one base distant, so this may be a read error. This rearrangement joins TRBV6-1 to TRBJ2-5, with 10 bases lining up with TRBD2. The CDR3 sequence is 16 residues long. Germline assignment: CDR1 MNHNS and CDR2 SASEGT. Unmatched junction bases numbered 9, after V lost 3 bases and J lost 5 bases. As DNA, the CDR3 is TGTGCCAGCAGTGATTTTACTAGCGGGACGGGGGAGACCCAGTACTTC. This gives the protein CASSDFTSGTGETQYF.

This clonotype came up a few times. The chain couples TRBV20-1 to TRBJ2-4, with a tentative D call TRBD2 (5 bases). The CDR3 spans 15 residues. V was pared by 0 bases and J by 3 bases, with 12 bases between. Germline V gene data show CDR1 as DFQATT and CDR2 as SNEGSKA (reference sequence). CDR3 region: CSARDLGEGKNIQYF. CDR3 in DNA: TGCAGTGCTAGAGATCTCGGGGAAGGCAAAAACATTCAGTACTTC.

This clonotype was seen ten or more times. CDR3 DNA: TGTGCCAGCAGTCCCCCGGTGGGAGGCCAAGACTACGAGCAGTACTTC. The encoded protein is CASSPPVGGQDYEQYF. The rearrangement links TRBV12-3 or TRBV12-4 to TRBJ2-7, with D maybe TRBD2 (6 bases). Trimming shortened V by 5 bases and J by 3 bases, and 20 bases separated the two germline ends. CDR3 length: 16 residues.

This clonotype has ten or more counts. The chain employs TRBV20-1 and TRBJ2-1; possibly TRBD2 for D (6 bases). The germline gives CDR1 DFQATT, CDR2 SNEGSKA (reference sequence). The length of the CDR3 is 15 residues. V dropped 5 bases and J dropped 7 bases, with 21 bases sitting between them. The CDR3 protein is CSAQYPGLRGNEQFF. The CDR3 bases are TGCAGTGCTCAATACCCGGGCCTCCGGGGGAATGAGCAGTTCTTC.

The chain uses TRBV11-2 and TRBJ1-1; no clear D gene. The germline V gene has CDR1 SGHAT and CDR2 FQNNGV. The CDR3 consists of 12 residues. Between the trimmed V and J ends, which lost 0 bases and 7 bases, there was a span of 6 bases. This CDR3 is CASSLEDVEAFF. The CDR3 region has the DNA TGTGCCAGCAGCTTAGAGGACGTTGAAGCTTTCTTT.